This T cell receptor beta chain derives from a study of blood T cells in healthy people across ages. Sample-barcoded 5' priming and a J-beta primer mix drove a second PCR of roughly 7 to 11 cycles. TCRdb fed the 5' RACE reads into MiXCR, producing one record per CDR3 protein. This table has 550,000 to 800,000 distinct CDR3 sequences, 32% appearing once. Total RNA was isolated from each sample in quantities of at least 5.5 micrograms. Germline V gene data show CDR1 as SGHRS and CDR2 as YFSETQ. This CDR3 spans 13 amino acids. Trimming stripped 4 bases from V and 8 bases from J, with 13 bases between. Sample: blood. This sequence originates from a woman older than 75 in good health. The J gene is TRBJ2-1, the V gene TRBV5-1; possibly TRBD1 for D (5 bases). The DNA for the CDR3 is TGCGCCAGCAGCCTGGACACTTGGGATGAGCAGTTCTTC. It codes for CASSLDTWDEQFF.